This T cell receptor beta chain is from a study of CD8 T cells in ankylosing spondylitis. Quantitative 5'-RACE with molecular barcodes generated TCR beta libraries. TCRdb reanalysed the 5' RACE reads using MiXCR and keeps one entry per CDR3 protein. The profile shows 200,000 to 250,000 distinct CDR3 sequences, 7.5% to 9.5% of them singletons. V dropped 2 bases and J dropped 7 bases, with 12 bases sitting between them. Germline V CDR1 and CDR2: MGHDK, SYGVNS. The CDR3 is made up of 14 amino acids. Study-wide points: Ankylosing spondylitis blood appeared to be characterized by a TCR beta motif of several highly homologous variants. Previous work reported some of these motif variants in the synovial fluid and blood of reactive arthritis. Significantly higher representation of disease-linked clones was reported for matched ankylosing spondylitis synovial fluid.

Ten or more counts support this clonotype. Its antigen is not identified. This TCR was sampled from a female donor with ankylosing spondylitis or in good health (not recorded which). The chain combines TRBV25-1 with TRBJ1-5; D possibly corresponds to TRBD1 (5 bases). Sequencing was done on a sample of blood, either unsorted or a sorted T cell fraction (not recorded which). The CDR3 DNA follows: TGTGCCAGCAGTGAACAGGGAGGGGAACAGCCCCAGCATTTT. Amino acids: CASSEQGGEQPQHF.